This T cell receptor (beta chain) originates from a study of identical twins. The study's findings and limits: Cord blood beta clonotypes present at high abundance carried fewer insertions; no such pattern appeared in memory repertoires. Possibly, invariant MAIT and iNKT cells partly confounded zero-insertion analyses.

With template switching, a universal primer site was added, and the cDNA carried unique molecular identifiers. TCRdb called the 5' RACE reads again in MiXCR, with one record for every CDR3 protein. The repertoire holds about 890,000 distinct CDR3 sequences, 9% to 15% seen once, with around 1.5% in the top ten. V was shortened by 5 bases and J by 4 bases, with 12 bases between the two germline ends. Germline V gives CDR1 LGHDT, CDR2 YNNKEL (reference sequence). This CDR3 has 14 residues. Only a few counts were recorded for this clonotype. Its antigen remains unidentified. With no exceptions, donors were healthy Caucasians. The sample was also linked to a second study, of yellow fever vaccine responses in identical twins.

The gene calls are TRBV3-1 and TRBJ2-1, with D tentatively TRBD1 (5 bases). The sample was PBMCs. This TCR was sampled from a woman younger than 35 in good health. This CDR3 reads CASSFDRIYNEQFF. CDR3 nucleotides: TGTGCCAGCAGCTTTGACAGAATATACAATGAGCAGTTCTTC.